A selection of T cell receptor beta chains follows, all from one sample in a study of cytomegalovirus exposure and HLA in healthy donors. Some clones are missing from TCRdb's copy, which holds only in-frame ones; the method was immunoSEQ multiplex PCR. The sample holds about 110,000 clones, roughly 69% seen once. Sequenced input: PBMCs. These receptors originate from a woman aged 65 to 85 in good health and CMV-seropositive. Each CDR3 is given with its conserved first and last residue. A D gene is named only where the DNA matches it firmly. The size entry is marked missing in some rows and otherwise reads once, few, many or a size class.

TRBJ1-2,.,TRBV11-1,once,CASSLTPLGGYTF,TGTGCCAGCAGCTTAACTCCCCTTGGTGGCTACACCTTC
TRBJ1-5,.,TRBV19,.,CASSIAITGGNSNQPQHF,TGTGCCAGTAGTATAGCCATAACCGGGGGGAATAGCAATCAGCCCCAGCATTTT
TRBJ2-5,TRBD1,TRBV5-1,.,CASRPDRERQYF,TGCGCCAGCAGACCAGACAGGGAACGGCAGTACTTC
TRBJ1-5,.,TRBV5-1,.,CASSLGGPSSNQPQHF,TGCGCCAGCAGCTTGGGCGGGCCTTCTAGCAATCAGCCCCAGCATTTT
TRBJ1-2,TRBD1,TRBV10-1,.,CASSGGQGFPNYGYTF,TGCGCCAGCAGTGGTGGACAGGGCTTTCCTAACTATGGCTACACCTTC
TRBJ2-1,.,TRBV25-1,.,CASSEYLSTNNEQFF,TGTGCCAGCAGTGAATATCTCTCTACTAACAATGAGCAGTTCTTC
TRBJ2-3,.,TRBV6-5,once,CASSYFKGGRDTQYF,TGTGCCAGCAGTTACTTTAAGGGGGGGCGGGATACGCAGTATTTT
TRBJ1-2,.,TRBV25-1,few,CASSESGREDYGYTF,TGTGCCAGCAGTGAATCCGGCAGGGAGGACTATGGCTACACCTTC
TRBJ2-3,TRBD2,TRBV19,.,CASSGAMTSGDSTDTQYF,TGTGCCAGTAGTGGAGCGATGACTAGCGGGGACAGCACAGATACGCAGTATTTT
TRBJ2-1,.,TRBV13,few,CASSLRRAYNEQFF,TGTGCCAGCAGCTTGCGGCGGGCCTACAATGAGCAGTTCTTC
TRBJ2-7,.,TRBV30,.,CAVTRGSYEQYF,TGTGCCGTGACTAGGGGATCCTACGAGCAGTACTTC
TRBJ2-7,TRBD1,TRBV5-6,few,CASSFAGQGGYEQYF,TGTGCCAGCAGCTTTGCTGGACAGGGGGGCTACGAGCAGTACTTC
TRBJ1-2,TRBD1,TRBV29-1,.,CSVSTGAKGYTF,TGCAGCGTTTCGACAGGGGCGAAAGGCTACACCTTC